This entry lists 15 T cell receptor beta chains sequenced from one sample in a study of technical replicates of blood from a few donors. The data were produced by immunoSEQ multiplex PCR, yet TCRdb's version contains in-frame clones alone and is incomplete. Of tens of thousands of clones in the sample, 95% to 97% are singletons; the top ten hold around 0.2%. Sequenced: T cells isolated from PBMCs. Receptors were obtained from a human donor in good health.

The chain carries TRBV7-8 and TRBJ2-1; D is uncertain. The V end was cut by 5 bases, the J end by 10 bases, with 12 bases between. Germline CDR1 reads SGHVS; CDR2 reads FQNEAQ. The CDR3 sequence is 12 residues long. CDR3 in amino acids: CASSPPRQEQFF. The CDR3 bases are TGTGCCAGCAGCCCCCCGAGACAAGAGCAGTTCTTC.

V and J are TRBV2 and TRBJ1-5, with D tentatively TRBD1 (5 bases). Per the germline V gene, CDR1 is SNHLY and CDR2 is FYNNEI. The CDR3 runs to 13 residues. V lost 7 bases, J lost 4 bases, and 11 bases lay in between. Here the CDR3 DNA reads TGTGCCAGCATAGGGGATCGGAATCAGCCCCAGCATTTT. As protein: CASIGDRNQPQHF.

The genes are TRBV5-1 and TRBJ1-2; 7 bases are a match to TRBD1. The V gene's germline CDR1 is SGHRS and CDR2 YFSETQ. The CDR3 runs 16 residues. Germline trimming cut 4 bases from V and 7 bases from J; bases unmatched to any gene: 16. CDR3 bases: TGCGCCAGCAGCCCGCCGGGTTTAACAGGGGTCTTTGGCTACACCTTC. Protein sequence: CASSPPGLTGVFGYTF.

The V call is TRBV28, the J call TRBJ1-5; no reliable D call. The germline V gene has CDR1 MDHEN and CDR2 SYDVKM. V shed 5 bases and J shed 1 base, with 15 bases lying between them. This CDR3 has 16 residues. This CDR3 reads CASSPYLGGSNQPQHF. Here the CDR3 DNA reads TGTGCCAGCAGTCCGTATTTGGGAGGCAGCAATCAGCCCCAGCATTTT.

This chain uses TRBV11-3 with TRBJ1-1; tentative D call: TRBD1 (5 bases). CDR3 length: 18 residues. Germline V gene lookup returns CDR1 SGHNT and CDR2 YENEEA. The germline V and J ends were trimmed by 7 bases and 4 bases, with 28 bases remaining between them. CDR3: CASTPSDQGTFPGTEAFF. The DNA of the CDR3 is TGTGCCAGCACACCATCCGATCAGGGTACGTTCCCGGGCACTGAAGCTTTCTTT.

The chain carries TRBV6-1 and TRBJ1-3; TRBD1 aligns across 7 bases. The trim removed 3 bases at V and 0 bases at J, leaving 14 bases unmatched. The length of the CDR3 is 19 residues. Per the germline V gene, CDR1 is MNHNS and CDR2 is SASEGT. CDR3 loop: CASSDRDSYIRRSGNTIYF. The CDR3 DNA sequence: TGTGCCAGCAGTGACCGGGACAGTTACATCCGACGCTCTGGAAACACCATATATTTT.

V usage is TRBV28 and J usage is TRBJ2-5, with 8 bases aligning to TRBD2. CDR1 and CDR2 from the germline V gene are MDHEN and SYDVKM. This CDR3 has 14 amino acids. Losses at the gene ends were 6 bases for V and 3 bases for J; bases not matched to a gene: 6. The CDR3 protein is CASRISGSKETQYF. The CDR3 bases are TGTGCCAGCAGAATCAGCGGGAGTAAAGAGACCCAGTACTTC.

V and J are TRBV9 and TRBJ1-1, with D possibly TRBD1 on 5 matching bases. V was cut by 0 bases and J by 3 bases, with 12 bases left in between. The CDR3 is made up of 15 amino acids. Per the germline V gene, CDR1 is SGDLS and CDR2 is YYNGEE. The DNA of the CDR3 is TGTGCCAGCAGCGTAGGGAGGGGCCGGGACACTGAAGCTTTCTTT. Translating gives CASSVGRGRDTEAFF. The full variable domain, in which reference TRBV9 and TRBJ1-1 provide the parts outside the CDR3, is DSGVTQTPKHLITATGQRVTLRCSPRSGDLSVYWYQQSLDQGLQFLIQYYNGEERAKGNILERFSAQQFPDLHSELNLSSLELGDSALYFCASSVGRGRDTEAFFGQGTRLTVV.

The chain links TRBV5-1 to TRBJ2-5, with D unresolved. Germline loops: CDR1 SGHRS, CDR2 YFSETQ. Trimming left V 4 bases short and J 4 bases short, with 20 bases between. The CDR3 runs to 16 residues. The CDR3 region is CASSLHSQVRVETQYF. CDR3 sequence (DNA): TGCGCCAGCAGCCTCCACTCTCAAGTGCGCGTAGAGACCCAGTACTTC.

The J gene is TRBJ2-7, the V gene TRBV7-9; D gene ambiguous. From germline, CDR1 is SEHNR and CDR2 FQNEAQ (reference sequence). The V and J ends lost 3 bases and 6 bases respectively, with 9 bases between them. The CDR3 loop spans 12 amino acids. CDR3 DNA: TGTGCCAGCAGCTTCGGCCCAGGCGAGCAGTACTTC. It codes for CASSFGPGEQYF.

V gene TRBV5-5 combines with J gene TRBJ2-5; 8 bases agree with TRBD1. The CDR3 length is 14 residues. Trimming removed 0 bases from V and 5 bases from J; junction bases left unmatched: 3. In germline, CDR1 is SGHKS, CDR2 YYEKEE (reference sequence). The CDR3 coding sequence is TGTGCCAGCAGCTTGGGACGACAGGGGGAGACCCAGTACTTC. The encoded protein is CASSLGRQGETQYF. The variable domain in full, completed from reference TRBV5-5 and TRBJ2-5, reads DAGVTQSPTHLIKTRGQQVTLRCSPISGHKSVSWYQQVLGQGPQFIFQYYEKEERGRGNFPDRFSARQFPNYSSELNVNALLLGDSALYLCASSLGRQGETQYFGPGTRLLVL.

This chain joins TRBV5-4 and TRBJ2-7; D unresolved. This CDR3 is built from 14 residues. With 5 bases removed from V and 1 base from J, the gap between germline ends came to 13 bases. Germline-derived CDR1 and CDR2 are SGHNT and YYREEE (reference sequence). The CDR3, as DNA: TGTGCCAGCAGTGACGGGTTTGGGTCCTACGAGCAGTACTTC. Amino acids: CASSDGFGSYEQYF. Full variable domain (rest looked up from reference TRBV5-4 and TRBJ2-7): ETGVTQSPTHLIKTRGQQVTLRCSSQSGHNTVSWYQQALGQGPQFIFQYYREEENGRGNFPPRFSGLQFPNYSSELNVNALELDDSALYLCASSDGFGSYEQYFGPGTRLTVT.

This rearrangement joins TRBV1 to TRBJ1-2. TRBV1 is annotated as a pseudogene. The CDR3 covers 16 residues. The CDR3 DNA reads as TGCACCAGCAGCCAAGAAGCGCGCCGTACTAACTATGGCTACACCTTC. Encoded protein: CTSSQEARRTNYGYTF.

The DNA for the CDR3 is TGTGCCAGCAGCGCGGAGAATTCCTACGAGCAGTACTTC. It specifies CASSAENSYEQYF. The chain uses TRBV9 and TRBJ2-7; the D is unclear. CDR3 size: 13 residues. Germline loops: CDR1 SGDLS, CDR2 YYNGEE. Trimming cost V 3 bases and J 1 base, with 8 bases left between them.

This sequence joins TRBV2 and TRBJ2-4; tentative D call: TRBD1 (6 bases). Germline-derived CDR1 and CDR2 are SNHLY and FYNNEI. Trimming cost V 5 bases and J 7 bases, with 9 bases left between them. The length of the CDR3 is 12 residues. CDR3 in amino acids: CASSPRGNIQYF. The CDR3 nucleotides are TGTGCCAGCAGTCCCAGGGGTAACATTCAGTACTTC.